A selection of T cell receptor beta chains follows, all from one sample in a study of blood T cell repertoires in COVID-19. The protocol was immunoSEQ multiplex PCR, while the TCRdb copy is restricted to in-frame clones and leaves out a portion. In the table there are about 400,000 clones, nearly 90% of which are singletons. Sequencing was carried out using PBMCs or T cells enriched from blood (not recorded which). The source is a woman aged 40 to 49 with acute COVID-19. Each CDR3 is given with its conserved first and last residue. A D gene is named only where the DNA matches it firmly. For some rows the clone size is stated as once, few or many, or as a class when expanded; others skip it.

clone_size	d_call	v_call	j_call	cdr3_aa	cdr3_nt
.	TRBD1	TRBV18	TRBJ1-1	CASSPTRQGGNTEAFF	TGTGCCAGCTCACCGACACGACAGGGGGGGAACACTGAAGCTTTCTTT
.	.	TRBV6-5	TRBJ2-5	CASSYSIRGGQETQYF	TGTGCCAGCAGTTACTCGATTAGGGGTGGGCAAGAGACCCAGTACTTC
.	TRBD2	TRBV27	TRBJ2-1	CASSLDAGGYNEQFF	TGTGCCAGCAGTTTAGACGCGGGGGGCTACAATGAGCAGTTCTTC
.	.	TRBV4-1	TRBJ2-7	CASSQAGLRGAFNEQYF	TGCGCCAGCAGCCAAGCGGGCCTTCGGGGGGCTTTCAACGAGCAGTACTTC
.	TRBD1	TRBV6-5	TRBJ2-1	CASRKDRGGYNEQFF	TGTGCCAGCAGAAAAGACAGGGGGGGCTACAATGAGCAGTTCTTC
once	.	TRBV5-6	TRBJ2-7	CASSPLTGTSHEQYF	TGTGCCAGCAGCCCCCTGACAGGGACTTCGCACGAGCAGTACTTC
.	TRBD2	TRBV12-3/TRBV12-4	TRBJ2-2	CATTMGRAGELFF	TGTGCCACCACTATGGGGAGGGCCGGGGAGCTGTTTTTT
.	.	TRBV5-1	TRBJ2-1	CASSFVAESNEQFF	TGCGCCAGCAGCTTTGTAGCAGAGAGCAATGAGCAGTTCTTC
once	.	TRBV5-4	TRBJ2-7	CASSSGTGAYEQYF	TGTGCCAGCAGCTCCGGGACGGGGGCCTACGAGCAGTACTTC
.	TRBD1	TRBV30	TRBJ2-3	CAWSTGTGGVTDTQYF	TGTGCCTGGAGTACTGGGACAGGGGGCGTCACAGATACGCAGTATTTT
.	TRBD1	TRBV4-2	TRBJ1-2	CASSLGTGQGARGYTF	TGTGCCAGCAGCCTCGGCACGGGACAGGGGGCAAGGGGCTACACCTTC
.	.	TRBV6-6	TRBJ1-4	CASSPPPGASEKLFF	TGTGCCAGCAGCCCACCCCCAGGGGCGAGTGAAAAACTGTTTTTT
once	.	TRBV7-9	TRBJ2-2	CASSLTGSGELFF	TGTGCCAGCAGCCTAACAGGGTCCGGGGAGCTGTTTTTT
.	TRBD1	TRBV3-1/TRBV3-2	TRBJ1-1	CASGTGDTEAFF	TGTGCCAGCGGGACAGGGGACACTGAAGCTTTCTTT
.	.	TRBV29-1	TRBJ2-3	CSVRSSDTQYF	TGCAGCGTGAGGTCGTCGGATACGCAGTATTTT
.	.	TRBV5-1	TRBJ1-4	CASSLQGGGDEKLFF	TGCGCCAGCAGCTTGCAAGGGGGAGGGGATGAAAAACTGTTTTTT
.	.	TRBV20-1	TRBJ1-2	CSARRQASYTF	TGCAGTGCTAGACGACAGGCCAGCTACACCTTC
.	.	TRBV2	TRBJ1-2	CASRRDYGYTF	TGTGCCAGCCGGAGGGACTATGGCTACACCTTC
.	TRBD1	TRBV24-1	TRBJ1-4	CATMGQGHEKLFF	TGTGCCACCATGGGACAGGGACATGAAAAACTGTTTTTT
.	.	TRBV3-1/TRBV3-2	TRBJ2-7	CASSHLSYEQYF	TGTGCCAGCAGCCATCTGTCCTACGAGCAGTACTTC
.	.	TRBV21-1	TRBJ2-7	CASSKKPRQGFTYEQYF	TGTGCCAGCAGCAAAAAACCCCGTCAGGGGTTCACCTACGAGCAGTACTTC
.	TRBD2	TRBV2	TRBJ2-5	CASNMARGLAGEETQYF	TGTGCCAGCAATATGGCTAGGGGACTAGCGGGGGAAGAGACCCAGTACTTC
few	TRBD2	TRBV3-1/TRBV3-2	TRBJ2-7	CASSRTSGGYEQYF	TGTGCCAGCAGCCGGACTAGCGGAGGGTACGAGCAGTACTTC
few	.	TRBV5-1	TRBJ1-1	CASSWGGDTEAFF	TGCGCCAGCAGCTGGGGGGGCGACACTGAAGCTTTCTTT
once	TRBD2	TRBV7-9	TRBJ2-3	CASSPLAGTDTQYF	TGTGCCAGCAGCCCACTAGCGGGCACAGATACGCAGTATTTT
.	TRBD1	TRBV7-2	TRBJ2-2	CASSLRQGRAGELFF	TGTGCCAGCAGCCTCCGACAGGGGCGGGCCGGGGAGCTGTTTTTT
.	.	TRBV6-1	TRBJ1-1	CASSDPPSSGKAFF	TGTGCCAGCAGTGACCCCCCTAGTTCAGGGAAGGCTTTCTTT
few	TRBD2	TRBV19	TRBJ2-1	CASTKTSGGYNEQFF	TGTGCCAGTACCAAGACTAGCGGGGGCTACAATGAGCAGTTCTTC